These 26 T cell receptor beta chains originate from one sample sequenced in a study of cytomegalovirus exposure and HLA in healthy donors. A multiplex PCR was run with 60 Vbeta primers and 13 Jbeta primers. Clones were sequenced by immunoSEQ multiplex PCR, and TCRdb holds only the in-frame ones, with some missing. This table holds about 190,000 clones, roughly 80% found once. The sequenced material came from PBMCs. Every receptor here comes from a woman aged 30 to 39 in good health and CMV-seropositive.

This clone was found once. The genes are TRBV28 and TRBJ2-5, with a tentative D call TRBD2 (7 bases). Germline V gene data show CDR1 as MDHEN and CDR2 as SYDVKM. This CDR3 has 16 residues. V was clipped by 5 bases and J by 2 bases, with 18 bases between them. The CDR3 loop reads CASSLAGASTQETQYF. In DNA, the CDR3 is TGTGCCAGCAGTCTGGCGGGGGCCAGCACGCAAGAGACCCAGTACTTC.

The chain recombines TRBV4-1 with TRBJ1-2; D gene uncertain. Germline V gene lookup returns CDR1 MGHRA and CDR2 YSYEKL. The CDR3 is 14 residues long. V lost 5 bases and J 3 bases, leaving 13 bases between the germline ends. CDR3 sequence: CASSASGIYYGYTF. CDR3 nucleotide sequence: TGCGCCAGCAGCGCCTCGGGGATCTACTATGGCTACACCTTC.

V gene TRBV28 combines with J gene TRBJ1-1; no clear D. Germline CDR1 MDHEN, CDR2 SYDVKM. This CDR3 is 12 amino acids long. Trimming pared 6 bases from V and 11 bases from J, leaving 16 bases between. CDR3 in DNA: TGTGCCAGCAGCCAACCAGCCCTGGGCGCTTTCTTT. Translation gives CASSQPALGAFF.

J is TRBJ2-2 and V is TRBV5-1; 9 nucleotides agree with TRBD1. CDR3 size: 15 residues. Germline CDR1 and CDR2: SGHRS and YFSETQ. The V and J ends lost 3 bases and 5 bases, in that order; junction bases with no gene match: 5. This CDR3 reads CASSWGQGRTGELFF. In DNA, the CDR3 is TGCGCCAGCAGCTGGGGACAGGGAAGGACCGGGGAGCTGTTTTTT.

The gene calls are TRBV4-3 and TRBJ2-7; 8 positions match TRBD2. This CDR3 is built from 16 residues. Germline loops: CDR1 LGHNA, CDR2 YSLEER. J was trimmed by 3 bases and V by 0 bases; bases with no gene match: 7. The CDR3: CASSQDRAGGYYEQYF. CDR3 in DNA: TGCGCCAGCAGCCAAGATCGGGCGGGGGGCTACTACGAGCAGTACTTC.

This clone was recorded only once. The chain combines TRBV27 with TRBJ2-5, with D uncertain. Trimming pared 8 bases from V and 2 bases from J, leaving 18 bases between. The CDR3 has 15 residues. The germline V gene encodes CDR1 MNHEY and CDR2 SMNVEV (reference sequence). The CDR3 is CASSSRNPFQETQYF. DNA for the CDR3: TGTGCCAGCTCTTCTAGAAATCCGTTTCAAGAGACCCAGTACTTC.

The chain couples TRBV7-2 to TRBJ2-3; 14 positions agree with TRBD2. J lost 5 bases, V lost 1 base, and 5 bases had no gene match. The germline gives CDR1 SGHTA, CDR2 FQGNSA. This CDR3 region has 17 residues. CDR3 protein: CASSLDPGLAGGDTQYF. CDR3 nucleotides: TGTGCCAGCAGCTTAGACCCCGGACTAGCGGGAGGAGATACGCAGTATTTT.

On this clone: This specimen includes other DNA sequences encoding the same CDR3. The chain is built from TRBV7-2 and TRBJ1-2, with a weak D call TRBD1 (6 bases). This CDR3 is 15 amino acids long. Trimming shortened V by 0 bases and J by 8 bases, and 16 bases separated the two germline ends. The V gene's germline CDR1 is SGHTA and CDR2 FQGNSA. The CDR3 DNA reads as TGTGCCAGCAGCTTAGCATTACAGGGAGTGAAAGGCTACACCTTC. Translating it yields CASSLALQGVKGYTF.

The genes are TRBV6-5 and TRBJ2-7; D may be TRBD1 (7 bases). The V end lost 10 bases, the J end lost 3 bases, and 16 bases lay between the germline ends. The CDR3 totals 13 residues. CDR1 is MNHEY and CDR2 is SVGAGI in the germline V gene. The CDR3 protein is CATRRGHIYEQYF. In DNA form, the CDR3 reads TGTGCCACCAGGAGGGGGCATATCTACGAGCAGTACTTC.

The chain carries TRBV10-3 and TRBJ2-6; D call uncertain. V was clipped by 2 bases and J by 0 bases, with 8 bases between them. CDR3 size: 16 residues. Germline V gene lookup returns CDR1 ENHRY and CDR2 SYGVKD. CDR3 nucleotides: TGTGCCATCAGTGAGCGAGCAAGCTCTGGGGCCAACGTCCTGACTTTC. Protein: CAISERASSGANVLTF.

This chain joins TRBV29-1 and TRBJ1-4, with 10 bases aligning to TRBD1. The CDR3 consists of 14 residues. V was clipped by 6 bases and J by 7 bases; unmatched bases: 8. In germline, CDR1 is SQVTM, CDR2 ANQGSEA. CDR3 coding DNA: TGCAGCGTAAGAGATGGGACAGGGGTTGAAAAACTGTTTTTT. Encoded protein: CSVRDGTGVEKLFF. Full variable domain (outside the CDR3, taken from reference TRBV29-1 and TRBJ1-4): SAVISQKPSRDICQRGTSLTIQCQVDSQVTMMFWYRQQPGQSLTLIATANQGSEATYESGFVIDKFPISRPNLTFSTLTVSNMSPEDSSIYLCSVRDGTGVEKLFFGSGTQLSVL.

The genes are TRBV9 and TRBJ2-1; weak D call: TRBD2 (6 bases). The CDR3 totals 19 residues. CDR1 SGDLS and CDR2 YYNGEE come from the germline V gene. V was trimmed by 1 base and J by 0 bases, leaving 20 bases between them. The CDR3 sequence is CASSVTGTRGRVSYNEQFF. CDR3 coding DNA: TGTGCCAGCAGCGTAACGGGGACTCGCGGCAGGGTCTCCTACAATGAGCAGTTCTTC.

This chain links TRBV28 with TRBJ1-2; 11 bases align to TRBD1. CDR1 and CDR2 from the germline V gene are MDHEN and SYDVKM. The CDR3 is 17 amino acids. V was pared by 1 base and J by 4 bases, with 8 bases of the junction left unmatched. CDR3 sequence: CASSLSGTGGAAYGYTF. The CDR3 region has the DNA TGTGCCAGCAGTTTATCCGGGACAGGGGGAGCGGCCTATGGCTACACCTTC.

This sequence joins TRBV1 and TRBJ2-1; whether TRBD2, the table's D call, matches the DNA was not checked. TRBV1 is marked as a pseudogene. The CDR3 totals 17 residues. The CDR3 nucleotides are TGCACCAGCAGCCATAGACTAGCGGGGAGAGGGAACGATGAGCAGTTCTTC. It is translated as CTSSHRLAGRGNDEQFF.

This clone was seen just once. V is TRBV19 and J is TRBJ1-2; D may be TRBD1 (5 bases). CDR3 size: 15 residues. CDR1 and CDR2 from the germline V gene are LNHDA and SQIVND (reference sequence). V was cut by 5 bases and J by 4 bases, with 17 bases left in between. The CDR3 coding sequence is TGTGCCAGTAGTGTATCGACAGAAGAACTCTATGGCTACACCTTC. Encoded protein: CASSVSTEELYGYTF.

The rearrangement links TRBV5-1 to TRBJ1-2; D gene uncertain. V gave up 0 bases and J gave up 3 bases, with 6 bases separating them. CDR1 and CDR2 from the germline V gene are SGHRS and YFSETQ. The CDR3 contains 13 residues. CDR3 protein: CASSLAGHYGYTF. The CDR3 DNA reads as TGCGCCAGCAGCTTGGCTGGGCACTATGGCTACACCTTC.

The chain carries TRBV7-9 and TRBJ1-3; D not resolved. CDR3 length: 13 residues. Per germline, CDR1 SEHNR and CDR2 FQNEAQ (reference sequence). Trimming shortened V by 3 bases and J by 3 bases, and 6 bases separated the two germline ends. CDR3 sequence (DNA): TGTGCCAGCAGCTTCGGTCTTGGAAACACCATATATTTT. It translates to CASSFGLGNTIYF.

The chain couples TRBV6-1 to TRBJ2-4, with D possibly being TRBD2 (6 bases). This CDR3 spans 12 amino acids. Germline values: CDR1 MNHNS, CDR2 SASEGT. The germline V and J ends were trimmed by 6 bases and 8 bases, with 11 bases remaining between them. CDR3 loop: CASRGGADIQYF. CDR3 nucleotide sequence: TGTGCCAGCAGGGGGGGAGCCGACATTCAGTACTTC.

The CDR3 region is CASRARAGVGTDTQYF. CDR3 DNA sequence: TGTGCCAGCAGGGCTCGGGCGGGAGTAGGTACAGATACGCAGTATTTT. The chain links TRBV25-1 to TRBJ2-3; 7 bases fit TRBD2. The CDR3 is 16 residues long. V trimming: 6 bases; J trimming: 3 bases; junction bases outside the gene matches: 12. Germline V gene data show CDR1 as MGHDK and CDR2 as SYGVNS.

The J gene is TRBJ2-2, the V gene TRBV5-1; perhaps TRBD2 as D (5 bases). The CDR3 loop spans 15 amino acids. CDR1 and CDR2 from the germline V gene are SGHRS and YFSETQ. V was pared by 7 bases and J by 7 bases, with 20 bases between. DNA of the CDR3: TGCGCCAGCGAGACCTACGGGAAACTAGGCGGGGAGCTGTTTTTT. Translation gives CASETYGKLGGELFF.

The genes are TRBV20-1 and TRBJ2-1; D ambiguous. This CDR3 spans 11 amino acids. V lost 6 bases to trimming and J lost 4 bases, with 7 bases between them. Germline V lookup: CDR1 DFQATT, CDR2 SNEGSKA (reference sequence). The chain's CDR3 is CSARKYNEQFF. The CDR3 bases are TGCAGTGCGCGGAAATACAATGAGCAGTTCTTC.

The genes are TRBV7-8 and TRBJ1-1, with D tentatively TRBD1 (6 bases). Between the trimmed V and J ends, which lost 5 bases and 1 base, there was a span of 11 bases. CDR3 size: 14 residues. Looked up from germline, CDR1 is SGHVS and CDR2 is FQNEAQ. CDR3: CASSLARGNTEAFF. The CDR3 DNA reads TGTGCCAGCAGCCTGGCCAGGGGGAACACTGAAGCTTTCTTT.

The gene calls are TRBV5-1 and TRBJ1-4; the D gene is possibly TRBD1 (5 bases). CDR1 and CDR2 from the germline V gene are SGHRS and YFSETQ. The CDR3 covers 17 residues. The V end lost 6 bases, the J end lost 1 base, and 19 bases lay between the germline ends. The CDR3 here is CASKVSGRVGTNEKLFF. CDR3 nucleotides: TGCGCCAGCAAGGTTTCAGGGCGCGTGGGAACTAATGAAAAACTGTTTTTT. Supplemented by reference TRBV5-1 and TRBJ1-4, the full variable domain reads KAGVTQTPRYLIKTRGQQVTLSCSPISGHRSVSWYQQTPGQGLQFLFEYFSETQRNKGNFPGRFSGRQFSNSRSEMNVSTLELGDSALYLCASKVSGRVGTNEKLFFGSGTQLSVL.

This chain joins TRBV4-2 and TRBJ2-7; D is unresolved. Germline values: CDR1 LGHNA, CDR2 YNFKEQ. Trimming pared 6 bases from V and 2 bases from J, leaving 17 bases between. This CDR3 comprises 15 residues. The CDR3 spells CASRNNFDGAYEQYF. The CDR3 nucleotides are TGTGCCAGCAGGAACAATTTCGACGGAGCCTACGAGCAGTACTTC.

V is TRBV18 and J is TRBJ2-5; TRBD1 matches 9 bases. Per germline, CDR1 KGHSH and CDR2 LQKENI. V shed 2 bases, J shed 5 bases, and the junction held 3 bases outside the gene matches. The CDR3 is 14 residues long. CDR3 coding DNA: TGTGCCAGCTCACCAGGGACAGGGCCTGAGACCCAGTACTTC. This translates into CASSPGTGPETQYF. The variable domain in full, with the rest retrieved from reference TRBV18 and TRBJ2-5, is NAGVMQNPRHLVRRRGQEARLRCSPMKGHSHVYWYRQLPEEGLKFMVYLQKENIIDESGMPKERFSAEFPKEGPSILRIQQVVRGDSAAYFCASSPGTGPETQYFGPGTRLLVL.

This clone showed up just once. The rearrangement joins TRBV29-1 to TRBJ1-3; D call uncertain. This CDR3 has 14 amino acids. V shed 3 bases and J shed 0 bases, with 9 bases lying between them. Germline V gene sequence: CDR1 SQVTM, CDR2 ANQGSEA. Written as DNA, the CDR3 is TGCAGCGTTGATAGTGTCTCCTCTGGAAACACCATATATTTT. It specifies CSVDSVSSGNTIYF.